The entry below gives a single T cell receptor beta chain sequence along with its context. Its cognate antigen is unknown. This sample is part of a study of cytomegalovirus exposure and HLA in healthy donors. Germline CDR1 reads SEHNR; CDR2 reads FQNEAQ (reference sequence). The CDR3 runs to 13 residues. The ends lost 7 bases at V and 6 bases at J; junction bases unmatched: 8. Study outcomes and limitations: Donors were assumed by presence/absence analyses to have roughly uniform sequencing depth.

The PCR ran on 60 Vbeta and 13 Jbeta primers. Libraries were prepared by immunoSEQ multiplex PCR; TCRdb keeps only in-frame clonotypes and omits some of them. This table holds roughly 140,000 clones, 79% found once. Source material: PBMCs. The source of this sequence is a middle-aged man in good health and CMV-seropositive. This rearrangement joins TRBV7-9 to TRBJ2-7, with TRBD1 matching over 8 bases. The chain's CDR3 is CASTRGLVGEQYF. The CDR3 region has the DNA TGTGCCAGCACCAGGGGGCTAGTTGGCGAGCAGTACTTC.